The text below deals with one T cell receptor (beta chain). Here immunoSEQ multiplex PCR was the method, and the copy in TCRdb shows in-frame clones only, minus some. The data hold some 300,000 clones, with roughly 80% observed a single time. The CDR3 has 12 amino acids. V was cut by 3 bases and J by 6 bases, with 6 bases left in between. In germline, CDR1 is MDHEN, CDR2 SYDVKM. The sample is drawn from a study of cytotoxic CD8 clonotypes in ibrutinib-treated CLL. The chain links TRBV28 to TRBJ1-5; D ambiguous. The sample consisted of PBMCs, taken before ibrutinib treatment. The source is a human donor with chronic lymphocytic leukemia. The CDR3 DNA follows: TGTGCCAGCAGTTTGAGGGCTCAGCCCCAGCATTTT. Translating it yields CASSLRAQPQHF.